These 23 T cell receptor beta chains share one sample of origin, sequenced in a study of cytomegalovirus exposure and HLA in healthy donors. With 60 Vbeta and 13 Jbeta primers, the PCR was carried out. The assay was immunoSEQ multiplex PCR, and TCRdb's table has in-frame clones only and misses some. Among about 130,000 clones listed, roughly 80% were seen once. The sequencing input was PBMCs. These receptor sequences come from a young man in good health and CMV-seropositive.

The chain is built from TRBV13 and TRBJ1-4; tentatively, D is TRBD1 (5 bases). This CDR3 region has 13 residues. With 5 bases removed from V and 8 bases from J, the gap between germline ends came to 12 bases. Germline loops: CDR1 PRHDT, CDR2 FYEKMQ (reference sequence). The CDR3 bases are TGTGCCAGCAGCCGGGGGAGCCTAGAAAAACTGTTTTTT. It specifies CASSRGSLEKLFF.

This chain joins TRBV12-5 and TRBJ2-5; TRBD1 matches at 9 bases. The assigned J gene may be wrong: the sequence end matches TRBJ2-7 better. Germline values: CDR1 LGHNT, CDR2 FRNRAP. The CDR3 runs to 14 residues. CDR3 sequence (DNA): TGTGCTACGTCGTTGGGAGGACAGGGGAACGAGCAGTACTTC. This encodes CATSLGGQGNEQYF.

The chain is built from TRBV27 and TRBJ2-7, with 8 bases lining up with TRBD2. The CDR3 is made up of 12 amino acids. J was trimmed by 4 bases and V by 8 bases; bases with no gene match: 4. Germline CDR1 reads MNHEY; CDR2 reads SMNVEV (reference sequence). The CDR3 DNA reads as TGTGCCAGCCGGGGGGGCGGGTACGAGCAGTACTTC. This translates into CASRGGGYEQYF.

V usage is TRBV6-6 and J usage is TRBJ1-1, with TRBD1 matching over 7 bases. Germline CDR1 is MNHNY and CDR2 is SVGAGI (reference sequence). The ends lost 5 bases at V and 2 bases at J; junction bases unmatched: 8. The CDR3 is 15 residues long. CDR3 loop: CASSRLRTGNTEAFF. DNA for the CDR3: TGTGCCAGCAGTCGACTGCGGACAGGTAACACTGAAGCTTTCTTT.

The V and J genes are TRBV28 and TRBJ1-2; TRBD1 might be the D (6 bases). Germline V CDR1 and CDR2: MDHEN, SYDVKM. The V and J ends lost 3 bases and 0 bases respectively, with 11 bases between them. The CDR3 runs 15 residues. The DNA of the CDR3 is TGTGCCAGCAGTTTGCCCAGGGGTGCTAACTATGGCTACACCTTC. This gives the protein CASSLPRGANYGYTF.

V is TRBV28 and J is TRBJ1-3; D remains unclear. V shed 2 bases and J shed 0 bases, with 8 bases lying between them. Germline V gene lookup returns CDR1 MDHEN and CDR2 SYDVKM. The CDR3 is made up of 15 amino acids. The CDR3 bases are TGTGCCAGCAGTTTACGCGGGATCTCTGGAAACACCATATATTTT. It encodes CASSLRGISGNTIYF.

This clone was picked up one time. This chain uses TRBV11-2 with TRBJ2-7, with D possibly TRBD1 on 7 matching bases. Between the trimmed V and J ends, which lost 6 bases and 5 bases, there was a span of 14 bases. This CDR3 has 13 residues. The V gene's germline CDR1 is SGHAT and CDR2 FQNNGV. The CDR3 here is CASRVGGGHEQYF. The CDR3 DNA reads TGTGCCAGCAGGGTAGGAGGGGGCCACGAGCAGTACTTC.

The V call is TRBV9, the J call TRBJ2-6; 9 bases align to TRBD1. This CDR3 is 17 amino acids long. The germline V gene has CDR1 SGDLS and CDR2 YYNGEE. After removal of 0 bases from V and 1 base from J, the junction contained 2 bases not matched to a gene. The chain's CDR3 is CASSVVQGASGANVLTF. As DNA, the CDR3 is TGTGCCAGCAGCGTAGTACAGGGGGCTTCTGGGGCCAACGTCCTGACTTTC.

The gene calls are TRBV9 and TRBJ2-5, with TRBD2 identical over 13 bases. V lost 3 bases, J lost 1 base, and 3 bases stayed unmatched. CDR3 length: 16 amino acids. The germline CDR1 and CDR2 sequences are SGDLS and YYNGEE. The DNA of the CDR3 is TGTGCCAGCAGCGAGACTAGCGGGGGGATCCAAGAGACCCAGTACTTC. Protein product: CASSETSGGIQETQYF.

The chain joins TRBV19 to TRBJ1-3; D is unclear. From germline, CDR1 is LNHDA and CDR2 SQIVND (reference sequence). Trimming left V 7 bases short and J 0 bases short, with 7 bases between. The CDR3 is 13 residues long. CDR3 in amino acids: CASTESSGNTIYF. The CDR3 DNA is TGTGCCAGTACTGAGAGCTCTGGAAACACCATATATTTT. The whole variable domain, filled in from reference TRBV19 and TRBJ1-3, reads DGGITQSPKYLFRKEGQNVTLSCEQNLNHDAMYWYRQDPGQGLRLIYYSQIVNDFQKGDIAEGYSVSREKKESFPLTVTSAQKNPTAFYLCASTESSGNTIYFGEGSWLTVV.

This chain's CDR3 is CACQTSGVDTQYF. CDR3 sequence (DNA): TGTGCCTGCCAGACTAGCGGGGTAGATACGCAGTATTTT. J is TRBJ2-3 and V is TRBV30; 11 bases are a match to TRBD2. The CDR3 extends over 13 amino acids. The germline V gene encodes CDR1 GTSNPN and CDR2 SVGIG (reference sequence). Losses at the gene ends were 6 bases for V and 5 bases for J; bases not matched to a gene: 4.

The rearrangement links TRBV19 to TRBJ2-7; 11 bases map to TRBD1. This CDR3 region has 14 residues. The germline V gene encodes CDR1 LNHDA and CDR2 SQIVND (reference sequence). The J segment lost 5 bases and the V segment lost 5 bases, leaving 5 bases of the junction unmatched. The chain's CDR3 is CASSPQDRGHEQYF. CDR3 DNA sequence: TGTGCCAGTAGTCCCCAGGACAGGGGGCACGAGCAGTACTTC. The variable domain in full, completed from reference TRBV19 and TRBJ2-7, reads DGGITQSPKYLFRKEGQNVTLSCEQNLNHDAMYWYRQDPGQGLRLIYYSQIVNDFQKGDIAEGYSVSREKKESFPLTVTSAQKNPTAFYLCASSPQDRGHEQYFGPGTRLTVT.

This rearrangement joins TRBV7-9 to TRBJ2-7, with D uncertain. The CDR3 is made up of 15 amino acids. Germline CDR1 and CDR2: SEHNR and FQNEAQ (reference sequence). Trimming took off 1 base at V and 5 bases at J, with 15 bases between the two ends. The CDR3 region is CASSLGGSTLDEQYF. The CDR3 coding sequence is TGTGCCAGCAGCTTAGGAGGCTCGACCCTGGACGAGCAGTACTTC.

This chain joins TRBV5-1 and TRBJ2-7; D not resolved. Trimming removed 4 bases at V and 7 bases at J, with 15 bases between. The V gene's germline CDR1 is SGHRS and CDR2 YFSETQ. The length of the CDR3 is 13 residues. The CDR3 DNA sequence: TGCGCCAGCAGCCCGCCAGGTGGCCTTGAGCAGTACTTC. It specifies CASSPPGGLEQYF.

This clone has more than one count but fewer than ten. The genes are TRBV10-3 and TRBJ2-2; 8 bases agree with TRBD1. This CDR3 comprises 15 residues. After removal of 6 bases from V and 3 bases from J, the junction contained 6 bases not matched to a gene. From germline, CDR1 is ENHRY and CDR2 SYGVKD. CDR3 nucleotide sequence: TGTGCCATCAGGCCGACAGGGGTAGACACCGGGGAGCTGTTTTTT. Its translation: CAIRPTGVDTGELFF.

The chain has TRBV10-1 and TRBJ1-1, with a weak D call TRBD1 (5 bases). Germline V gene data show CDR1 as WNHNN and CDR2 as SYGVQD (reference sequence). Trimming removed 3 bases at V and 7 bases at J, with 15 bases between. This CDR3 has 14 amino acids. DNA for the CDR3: TGCGCCAGCAGTGAATCAGGGACCGGGGGTGAAGCTTTCTTT. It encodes CASSESGTGGEAFF.

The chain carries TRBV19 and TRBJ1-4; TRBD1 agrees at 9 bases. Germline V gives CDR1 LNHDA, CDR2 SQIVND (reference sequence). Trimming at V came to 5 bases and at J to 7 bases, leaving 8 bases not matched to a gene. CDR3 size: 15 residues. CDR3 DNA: TGTGCCAGTAGTCCTACAGGGGGCGGGGGTGAAAAACTGTTTTTT. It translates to CASSPTGGGGEKLFF.

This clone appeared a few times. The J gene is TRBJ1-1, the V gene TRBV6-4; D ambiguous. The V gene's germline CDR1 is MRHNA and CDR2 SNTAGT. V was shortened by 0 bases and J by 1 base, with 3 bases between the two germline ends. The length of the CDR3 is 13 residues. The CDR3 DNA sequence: TGTGCCAGCAGTGACTCACAGAACACTGAAGCTTTCTTT. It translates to CASSDSQNTEAFF.

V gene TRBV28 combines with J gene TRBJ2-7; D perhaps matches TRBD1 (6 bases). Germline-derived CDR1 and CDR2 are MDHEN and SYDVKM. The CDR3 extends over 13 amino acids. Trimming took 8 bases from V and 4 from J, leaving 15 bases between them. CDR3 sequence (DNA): TGTGCCAGCTTCAACAGGGAGTCGTACGAGCAGTACTTC. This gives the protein CASFNRESYEQYF.

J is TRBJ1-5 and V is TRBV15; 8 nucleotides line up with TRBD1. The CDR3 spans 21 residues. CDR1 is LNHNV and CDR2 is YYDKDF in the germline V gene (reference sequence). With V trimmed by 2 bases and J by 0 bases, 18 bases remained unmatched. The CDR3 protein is CATSRKPPGQVIQGSNQPQHF. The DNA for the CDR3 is TGTGCCACCAGCAGAAAGCCGCCGGGACAGGTTATTCAGGGTAGCAATCAGCCCCAGCATTTT.

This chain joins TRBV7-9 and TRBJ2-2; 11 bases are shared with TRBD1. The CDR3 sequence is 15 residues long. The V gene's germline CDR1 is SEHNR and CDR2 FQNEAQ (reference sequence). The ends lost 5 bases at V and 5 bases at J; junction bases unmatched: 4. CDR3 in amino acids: CASSGGQGGTGELFF. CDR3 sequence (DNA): TGTGCCAGCAGCGGGGGACAGGGGGGAACCGGGGAGCTGTTTTTT. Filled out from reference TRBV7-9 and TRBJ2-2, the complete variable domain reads DTGVSQNPRHKITKRGQNVTFRCDPISEHNRLYWYRQTLGQGPEFLTYFQNEAQLEKSRLLSDRFSAERPKGSFSTLEIQRTEQGDSAMYLCASSGGQGGTGELFFGEGSRLTVL.

The CDR3 spells CATTWLAGATGELFF. CDR3 DNA: TGCGCCACCACCTGGCTAGCGGGGGCCACCGGGGAGCTGTTTTTT. This chain uses TRBV4-1 with TRBJ2-2; 10 nucleotides align to TRBD2. Trimming cost V 10 bases and J 4 bases; bases outside gene matches: 9. The CDR3 totals 15 residues. Germline CDR1 reads MGHRA; CDR2 reads YSYEKL.

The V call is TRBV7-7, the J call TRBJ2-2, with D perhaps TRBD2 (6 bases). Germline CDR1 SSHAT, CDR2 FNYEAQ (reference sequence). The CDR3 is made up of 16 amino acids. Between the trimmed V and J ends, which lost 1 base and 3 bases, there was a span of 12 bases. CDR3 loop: CASSLVDGGDTGELFF. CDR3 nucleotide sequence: TGTGCCAGCAGCTTAGTGGATGGCGGGGACACCGGGGAGCTGTTTTTT.